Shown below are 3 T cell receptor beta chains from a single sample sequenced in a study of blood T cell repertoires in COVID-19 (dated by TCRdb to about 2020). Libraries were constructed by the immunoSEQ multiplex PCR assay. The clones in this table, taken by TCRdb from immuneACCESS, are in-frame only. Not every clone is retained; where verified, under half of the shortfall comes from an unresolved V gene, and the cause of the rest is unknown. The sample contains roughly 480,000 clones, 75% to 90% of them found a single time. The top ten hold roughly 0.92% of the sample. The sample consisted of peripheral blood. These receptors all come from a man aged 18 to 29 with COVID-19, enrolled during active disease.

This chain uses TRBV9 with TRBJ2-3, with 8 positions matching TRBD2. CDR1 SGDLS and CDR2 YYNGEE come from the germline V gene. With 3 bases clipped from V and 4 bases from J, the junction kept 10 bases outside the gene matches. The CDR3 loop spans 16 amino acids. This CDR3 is CASSEPLAGLPDTQYF. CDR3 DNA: TGTGCCAGCAGCGAGCCTCTAGCGGGTTTGCCAGATACGCAGTATTTT.

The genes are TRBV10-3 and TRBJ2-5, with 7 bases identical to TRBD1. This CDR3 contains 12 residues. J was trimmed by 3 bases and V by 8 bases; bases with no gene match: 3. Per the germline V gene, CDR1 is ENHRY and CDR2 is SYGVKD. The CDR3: CAIQGGEETQYF. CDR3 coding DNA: TGTGCCATCCAAGGGGGCGAAGAGACCCAGTACTTC.

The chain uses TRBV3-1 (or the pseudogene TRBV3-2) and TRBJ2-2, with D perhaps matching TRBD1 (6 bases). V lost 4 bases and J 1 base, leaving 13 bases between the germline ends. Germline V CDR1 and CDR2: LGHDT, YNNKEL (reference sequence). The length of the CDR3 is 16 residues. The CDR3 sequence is CASSPTQTGNTGELFF. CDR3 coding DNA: TGTGCCAGCAGCCCAACACAGACAGGGAACACCGGGGAGCTGTTTTTT.